The present TCR beta chain was sequenced within a study of vaccination and CD4 T cells after COVID-19. Study summary: Comprising six males and four females, the convalescent participants counted two Hispanic individuals among them. At a median 72 days (range 14 to 241) after dose two, post-vaccine samples were obtained.

Treatment meaning: 10-day PBMC culture with coronavirus spike peptide pools or control peptides (ViraFEST assay). ViraFEST used peptide pools to expand antigen-specific T cells before TCR sequencing. The V segment lost 4 bases and the J segment 7 bases; nucleotides outside the gene matches: 9. CDR3 length: 15 amino acids. Per germline, CDR1 SGHDN and CDR2 FVKESK. With the Oncomine TCR Beta short-read assay, DNA from cultured CD4+ T cells was sequenced. TCRdb called the PCR reads again in MiXCR, with one record for every CDR3 protein. The table has some 12,000 distinct CDR3 sequences, 25% to 40% seen once. Of note for this clonotype: Its antigen is as yet unknown.

Sequences were derived from CD4+ T cells from blood, cultured in vitro, sampled after SARS-CoV-2 vaccination. This receptor was identified in a human donor who had recovered from COVID-19. The rearrangement uses TRBV14 and TRBJ1-2, with 10 bases lining up with TRBD1. The CDR3 DNA is TGTGCCAGCAGCCGACTGAATGGACAGGGGGGTGGCTACACCTTC. Its protein is CASSRLNGQGGGYTF.